The next 15 T cell receptor beta chains were all read from a single sample in a study of cytomegalovirus exposure and HLA in healthy donors. The PCR made use of 60 Vbeta and 13 Jbeta primers. Using immunoSEQ multiplex PCR, the repertoire was profiled, and TCRdb retains in-frame clones only, with some absent. The repertoire consists of 150,000 or so clones, with 70% to 85% occurring once and the leading ten covering 1.4% to 1.5%. Specimen: PBMCs. These receptors were obtained from a female donor in good health and CMV-seronegative.

This CDR3 reads CASSRGTEAFF. As DNA, the CDR3 is TGTGCCAGCAGCCGAGGCACTGAAGCTTTCTTT. The chain recombines TRBV11-2 with TRBJ1-1, with D uncertain. This CDR3 region has 11 residues. Trimming shortened V by 5 bases and J by 4 bases, and 5 bases separated the two germline ends. Per the germline V gene, CDR1 is SGHAT and CDR2 is FQNNGV.

This clone was counted a single time. The chain is built from TRBV27 and TRBJ1-2, with 8 bases identical to TRBD1. Per the germline V gene, CDR1 is MNHEY and CDR2 is SMNVEV (reference sequence). J lost 3 bases, V lost 6 bases, and 9 bases had no gene match. This CDR3 spans 15 amino acids. This CDR3 reads CASRPRADRDYGYTF. For the CDR3, the DNA is TGTGCCAGCAGACCTCGGGCGGACAGGGACTATGGCTACACCTTC.

This clone was counted a single time. V is TRBV7-8 and J is TRBJ1-4; maybe TRBD1 (6 bases). Germline CDR1 and CDR2: SGHVS and FQNEAQ. The V end lost 5 bases, the J end lost 8 bases, and 15 bases lay between the germline ends. The CDR3 is 14 amino acids. The CDR3, as DNA: TGTGCCAGCAGCCTCCGACAGGTGGGGGAAAAACTGTTTTTT. Its protein product is CASSLRQVGEKLFF.

The V call is TRBV6-1, the J call TRBJ2-7, with TRBD1 matching 8 bases. This CDR3 has 13 residues. After removal of 6 bases from V and 3 bases from J, the junction contained 4 bases not matched to a gene. Looked up from germline, CDR1 is MNHNS and CDR2 is SASEGT. As DNA, the CDR3 is TGTGCCAGCAGAACCGGGACAGGCTACGAGCAGTACTTC. Translating gives CASRTGTGYEQYF.

In its sample, this clone was seen a few times. The rearrangement joins TRBV28 to TRBJ2-2, with D possibly TRBD2 on 5 matching bases. This CDR3 contains 14 residues. Germline CDR1 is MDHEN and CDR2 is SYDVKM. The germline V and J ends were trimmed by 8 bases and 0 bases, with 10 bases remaining between them. CDR3 residues: CASRLPTNTGELFF. As DNA, the CDR3 is TGTGCCAGCCGACTACCTACGAACACCGGGGAGCTGTTTTTT.

The V gene is TRBV7-2, the J gene TRBJ2-7; D gene unclear. Per the germline V gene, CDR1 is SGHTA and CDR2 is FQGNSA. Between the trimmed V and J ends, which lost 4 bases and 2 bases, there was a span of 18 bases. The CDR3 is 16 amino acids. The CDR3 nucleotides are TGTGCCAGCAGCTCGACATTACTGCAGGCTACCTACGAGCAGTACTTC. Its translation is CASSSTLLQATYEQYF.

The V gene is TRBV18, the J gene TRBJ1-2; TRBD1 matches at 10 bases. Germline assignment: CDR1 KGHSH and CDR2 LQKENI. V dropped 4 bases and J dropped 8; count of bases not matched to a gene: 16. This CDR3 comprises 17 residues. The CDR3 DNA sequence: TGTGCCAGCTCACAAGAGACAGGGGGCGCGGGAATGGAGGGCTACACCTTC. This gives the protein CASSQETGGAGMEGYTF.

The V and J genes are TRBV7-6 and TRBJ2-7, with 8 bases matching TRBD1. The CDR3 length is 16 residues. V lost 0 bases and J lost 3; bases outside the gene matches: 7. Germline CDR1 and CDR2: SGHVS and FNYEAQ. The CDR3 coding sequence is TGTGCCAGCAGCTTAGCGGGGCAGGGGGCGTTCTACGAGCAGTACTTC. This codes for CASSLAGQGAFYEQYF.

The chain has TRBV18 and TRBJ1-1, with D perhaps matching TRBD1 (6 bases). This CDR3 is 16 amino acids long. Deletions cut 0 bases from V and 4 bases from J, with 15 bases between. From germline, CDR1 is KGHSH and CDR2 LQKENI. CDR3 nucleotides: TGTGCCAGCTCACCACCCCATAACAGGGCGAGCACTGAAGCTTTCTTT. Its translation is CASSPPHNRASTEAFF.

The chain uses TRBV14 and TRBJ1-1; D ambiguous. The CDR3 extends over 14 amino acids. The V end lost 4 bases, the J end lost 8 bases, and 17 bases lay between the germline ends. The germline V gene encodes CDR1 SGHDN and CDR2 FVKESK. CDR3 amino acids: CASSPPMRYAEAFF. In DNA, the CDR3 is TGTGCCAGCAGCCCCCCCATGAGGTATGCAGAAGCTTTCTTT.

The rearrangement joins TRBV28 to TRBJ2-1; 10 nucleotides align to TRBD1. V lost 3 bases to trimming and J lost 7 bases; unmatched junction nucleotides: 9. This CDR3 comprises 16 residues. The germline CDR1 and CDR2 sequences are MDHEN and SYDVKM. The chain's CDR3 is CASSFPPGQGENEQFF. CDR3 bases: TGTGCCAGCAGTTTCCCTCCCGGACAGGGGGAAAATGAGCAGTTCTTC.

The J gene is TRBJ2-3, the V gene TRBV5-6, with TRBD2 matching 9 bases. The CDR3 spans 15 residues. In germline, CDR1 is SGHDT, CDR2 YYEEEE. V trimming: 2 bases; J trimming: 4 bases; junction bases outside the gene matches: 5. The CDR3 reads CASSFIAGDADTQYF. In DNA, the CDR3 is TGTGCCAGCAGCTTCATAGCGGGAGACGCAGATACGCAGTATTTT.

This chain connects TRBV5-1 to TRBJ1-4, with TRBD1 matching 7 bases. The J segment lost 7 bases and the V segment lost 3 bases, leaving 15 bases of the junction unmatched. Germline CDR1 reads SGHRS; CDR2 reads YFSETQ. The CDR3 totals 17 residues. The CDR3 region is CASSYNARGGSVEKLFF. CDR3 bases: TGCGCCAGCAGCTACAACGCCAGAGGGGGCTCTGTTGAAAAACTGTTTTTT.

This chain connects TRBV5-5 to TRBJ2-5, with a tentative D call TRBD2 (6 bases). V lost 0 bases to trimming and J lost 5 bases, with 17 bases between them. Per germline, CDR1 SGHKS and CDR2 YYEKEE (reference sequence). The CDR3 runs 16 residues. The DNA of the CDR3 is TGTGCCAGCAGCTTGGCGGTCCGGCCCCGGGGGGAGACCCAGTACTTC. Amino acids: CASSLAVRPRGETQYF. The full variable domain, with the rest looked up from reference TRBV5-5 and TRBJ2-5, is DAGVTQSPTHLIKTRGQQVTLRCSPISGHKSVSWYQQVLGQGPQFIFQYYEKEERGRGNFPDRFSARQFPNYSSELNVNALLLGDSALYLCASSLAVRPRGETQYFGPGTRLLVL.

The chain recombines TRBV12-1 with TRBJ2-7; the table names TRBD2, a call not compared with the DNA. TRBV12-1 is deemed a pseudogene. This CDR3 spans 19 amino acids. CDR3 loop: CASSFDPAGGIGTGYEQYF. In DNA, the CDR3 is TGTGCCAGCAGCTTTGACCCAGCGGGAGGAATAGGTACGGGCTACGAGCAGTACTTC.